The 9 T cell receptor beta chains presented below share a single source sample, sequenced in a study of blood T cell repertoires in COVID-19. Assay used: immunoSEQ multiplex PCR; TCRdb lists only in-frame clones, some missing. The sample lists roughly 100,000 clones; 75% to 90% were seen once. Sequenced material: peripheral blood. The receptors were sampled from a woman aged 50 to 60 with COVID-19, enrolled during active disease.

This clone was detected only a few times. The rearrangement uses TRBV19 and TRBJ1-2; TRBD1 is a possible D gene (6 bases). Germline V lookup: CDR1 LNHDA, CDR2 SQIVND (reference sequence). CDR3 length: 12 residues. The V gene lost 4 bases and the J gene lost 7 bases, with 10 bases spanning the gap. The CDR3, as DNA: TGTGCCAGTAGTACCCAGGGGTTTGGCTACACCTTC. Its translation is CASSTQGFGYTF. Combining the CDR3 with reference TRBV19 and TRBJ1-2 gives the whole variable domain DGGITQSPKYLFRKEGQNVTLSCEQNLNHDAMYWYRQDPGQGLRLIYYSQIVNDFQKGDIAEGYSVSREKKESFPLTVTSAQKNPTAFYLCASSTQGFGYTFGSGTRLTVV.

The chain couples TRBV10-1 to TRBJ1-1; 9 bases line up with TRBD1. The V and J ends lost 4 bases and 4 bases, in that order; junction bases with no gene match: 1. This CDR3 has 13 amino acids. Germline V gives CDR1 WNHNN, CDR2 SYGVQD (reference sequence). Here the CDR3 reads CASSVDRGTEAFF. CDR3 bases: TGCGCCAGCAGTGTGGACAGGGGCACTGAAGCTTTCTTT.

This clone was picked up a small number of times. CDR3 loop: CASSSHQLGRPPGELFF. CDR3 sequence (DNA): TGTGCCAGCAGTTCCCACCAGCTAGGCCGCCCACCCGGGGAGCTGTTTTTT. This chain connects TRBV6-2 or TRBV6-3 to TRBJ2-2; D is unresolved. This CDR3 spans 17 amino acids. Germline V CDR1 and CDR2: MNHEY, SVGEGT. Trimming removed 4 bases at V and 6 bases at J, with 21 bases between.

The rearrangement uses TRBV5-1 and TRBJ2-3; 8 bases line up with TRBD1. The CDR3 loop spans 15 amino acids. V trimming: 4 bases; J trimming: 1 base; junction bases outside the gene matches: 5. The germline CDR1 and CDR2 sequences are SGHRS and YFSETQ. CDR3 coding DNA: TGCGCCAGCAGCCCCGGACAGGGCGGCACAGATACGCAGTATTTT. This translates into CASSPGQGGTDTQYF.

V usage is TRBV25-1 and J usage is TRBJ1-1; tentatively, D is TRBD1 (6 bases). Germline V gene lookup returns CDR1 MGHDK and CDR2 SYGVNS. Trimming shortened V by 3 bases and J by 4 bases, and 15 bases separated the two germline ends. The CDR3 sequence is 15 residues long. The DNA for the CDR3 is TGTGCCAGCAGTGATTCCCAGGGGTCTCGCACTGAAGCTTTCTTT. It codes for CASSDSQGSRTEAFF. Based on the CDR3 plus reference TRBV25-1 and TRBJ1-1, the full variable domain is EADIYQTPRYLVIGTGKKITLECSQTMGHDKMYWYQQDPGMELHLIHYSYGVNSTEKGDLSSESTVSRIRTEHFPLTLESARPSHTSQYLCASSDSQGSRTEAFFGQGTRLTVV.

The J gene is TRBJ2-4, the V gene TRBV18, with D maybe TRBD2 (5 bases). Germline lookup yields CDR1 KGHSH and CDR2 LQKENI. This CDR3 contains 15 residues. V shed 3 bases and J shed 1 base, with 10 bases lying between them. The CDR3 nucleotides are TGTGCCAGCTCACCTGGGGAGAGTGCCAAAAACATTCAGTACTTC. Its translation is CASSPGESAKNIQYF.

The chain has TRBV5-4 and TRBJ1-2; TRBD1 agrees at 9 bases. J gave up 8 bases and V 3 bases, and 8 bases lay outside the gene matches. This CDR3 has 14 residues. Germline V lookup: CDR1 SGHNT, CDR2 YYREEE (reference sequence). The CDR3 sequence is CASSYDRTGEGYTF. CDR3 nucleotide sequence: TGTGCCAGCAGCTACGATCGGACAGGGGAGGGCTACACCTTC.

This clone was recorded only once. This rearrangement joins TRBV11-3 to TRBJ1-2; the match to TRBD1 covers 11 bases. CDR1 and CDR2 from the germline V gene are SGHNT and YENEEA. V lost 5 bases, J lost 7 bases, and 0 bases stayed unmatched. The CDR3 covers 12 residues. In DNA, the CDR3 is TGTGCCAGCAGCGGACAGGGGGCTGGCTACACCTTC. It yields the protein CASSGQGAGYTF.

The chain joins TRBV11-3 to TRBJ1-3, with 8 nucleotides matching TRBD1. The CDR3 sequence is 16 residues long. The ends lost 4 bases at V and 1 base at J; junction bases unmatched: 6. Germline CDR1 SGHNT, CDR2 YENEEA. The CDR3 nucleotides read TGTGCCAGCAGCTCTGGCAGGGGGCCTTCTGGAAACACCATATATTTT. This codes for CASSSGRGPSGNTIYF.